This T cell receptor (beta chain) emerged from a study of post-analysis software for immune sequencing data. The TCR beta cDNA libraries contained unique molecular identifiers. TCRdb recomputed calls from the PCR reads with MiXCR, one row per CDR3 protein. The data hold a few hundred thousand distinct CDR3 sequences, with just over 35% observed a single time. Many counts were recorded for this clonotype. Its antigen is undetermined. Unmatched junction bases numbered 2, after V lost 8 bases and J lost 2 bases. The CDR3 is made up of 14 amino acids. Study-level results: A handful of TRBV segments (TRBV5-6, TRBV5-1 and TRBV20-1 among them) occurred more frequently in patients than in controls. When compared against controls, multiple sclerosis patients showed significantly lower normalized Chao1 diversity.

The chain combines TRBV12-3 or TRBV12-4 with TRBJ2-6; TRBD2 matches at 8 bases. This TCR was recovered from a girl aged 5-17 years with multiple sclerosis. Sequencing was performed on blood. The CDR3 DNA sequence: TGTGCCAGCCAAGCGGGGGCTGGGGCCAACGTCCTGACTTTC. Translating gives CASQAGAGANVLTF.